This entry lists 29 T cell receptor beta chains sequenced from one sample in a study of blood T cells in healthy people across ages. A second PCR, run for about 7 to 11 cycles, used a sample-barcoded 5' primer plus a J-beta primer mix. TCRdb passed the 5' RACE reads through MiXCR, listing each CDR3 protein once. In the table there are hundreds of thousands of distinct CDR3 sequences, 35% to 50% of which are singletons. The sequenced material came from blood. These receptors were collected from an elderly man in good health.

V gene TRBV30 combines with J gene TRBJ1-5, with D possibly matching TRBD1 (5 bases). Germline V gene sequence: CDR1 GTSNPN, CDR2 SVGIG (reference sequence). There are 12 residues in the CDR3. The V gene lost 5 bases and the J gene lost 4 bases, with 9 bases spanning the gap. The CDR3 reads CAWDSPNQPQHF. CDR3 DNA sequence: TGTGCCTGGGACAGTCCAAATCAGCCCCAGCATTTT.

The V gene is TRBV5-1, the J gene TRBJ1-4; D is possibly TRBD1 (5 bases). The CDR3 length is 15 residues. V lost 4 bases and J lost 7, with 17 bases in between. Per the germline V gene, CDR1 is SGHRS and CDR2 is YFSETQ. CDR3 in DNA: TGCGCCAGCAGCCCTGGTGGGGCGAAGTCTGAAAAACTGTTTTTT. This codes for CASSPGGAKSEKLFF.

The chain joins TRBV2 to TRBJ2-1; 8 bases are a match to TRBD1. The DNA end lines up better with TRBJ2-7; the J call may be wrong. The CDR3 covers 15 residues. Germline CDR1 SNHLY, CDR2 FYNNEI. The CDR3 nucleotides read TGTGCCAGCAGCATAGGGGACAGGACGGTAAATGAGCAGTACTTC. Protein sequence: CASSIGDRTVNEQYF.

The chain is built from TRBV5-1 and TRBJ2-3; D is unclear. Trimming pared 2 bases from V and 5 bases from J, leaving 18 bases between. The CDR3 sequence is 16 residues long. Germline loops: CDR1 SGHRS, CDR2 YFSETQ. Here the CDR3 DNA reads TGCGCCAGCAGCTTAAGTCCCCGCGTTTCGGGAGATACGCAGTATTTT. Encoded protein: CASSLSPRVSGDTQYF.

The chain recombines TRBV12-3 or TRBV12-4 with TRBJ2-4; TRBD1 or TRBD2 may be the D gene (5 bases each). The CDR3 totals 14 residues. The V end lost 6 bases, the J end lost 13 bases, and 22 bases lay between the germline ends. The CDR3, as DNA: TGTGCCAGCAGAATGGGGACCCTAGGGCATGAGCAGTACTTC. It specifies CASRMGTLGHEQYF.

The V and J genes are TRBV5-8 and TRBJ1-1, with 7 bases matching TRBD1. The CDR3 has 13 amino acids. The J segment lost 4 bases and the V segment lost 3 bases, leaving 3 bases of the junction unmatched. Germline CDR1 and CDR2: SGHTS and YDEGEE. The CDR3 is CASSWDRGTEAFF. The CDR3 DNA sequence: TGTGCCAGCAGCTGGGACAGAGGCACTGAAGCTTTCTTT. The variable domain in full, with the rest retrieved from reference TRBV5-8 and TRBJ1-1, is EAGVTQSPTHLIKTRGQQATLRCSPISGHTSVYWYQQALGLGLQFLLWYDEGEERNRGNFPPRFSGRQFPNYSSELNVNALELEDSALYLCASSWDRGTEAFFGQGTRLTVV.

This clonotype was recorded many times. The chain employs TRBV2 and TRBJ2-7, with 8 bases that match TRBD1. Trimming took 4 bases from V and 3 from J; bases not matched to a gene: 2. The germline V gene has CDR1 SNHLY and CDR2 FYNNEI. The CDR3 contains 13 residues. CDR3 sequence reads: CASSVGQGYEQYF. The CDR3 DNA is TGTGCCAGCAGTGTTGGACAGGGCTACGAGCAGTACTTC.

This clonotype was detected only once. The V call is TRBV7-2, the J call TRBJ2-7; either TRBD1 or TRBD2 may fit D (5 bases each). The germline V gene has CDR1 SGHTA and CDR2 FQGNSA. Trimming removed 4 bases at V and 4 bases at J, with 20 bases between. This CDR3 is built from 16 residues. The CDR3 bases are TGTGCCAGCAGCTCGCCGGGACGAGCGGAAGGATACGAGCAGTACTTC. Its protein product is CASSSPGRAEGYEQYF.

The table lists this clonotype with a few counts. The genes are TRBV7-2 and TRBJ2-3; 10 bases are shared with TRBD1. CDR3 length: 15 amino acids. Trimming cost V 5 bases and J 11 bases; bases outside gene matches: 13. Germline loops: CDR1 SGHTA, CDR2 FQGNSA. The CDR3 sequence is CASSAKSGQGGGQYF. CDR3 bases: TGTGCCAGCAGCGCGAAATCTGGACAGGGGGGTGGGCAGTATTTT.

With regard to this clonotype: Given a much more abundant clone one base away, this may be a read error. V and J are TRBV29-1 and TRBJ2-1; TRBD1 matches at 9 bases. The CDR3 is made up of 13 amino acids. The junction had 9 bases not matched to a gene; V was cut back by 2 bases and J by 13 bases. Germline CDR1 and CDR2: SQVTM and ANQGSEA. CDR3 DNA: TGCAGCGTTGAATACAGGGGGCTGGAGACCCAGTTCTTC. Its translation is CSVEYRGLETQFF.

J is TRBJ2-1 and V is TRBV6-5; TRBD1 matches 11 bases. The CDR3 spans 14 residues. Germline V CDR1 and CDR2: MNHEY, SVGAGI. Unmatched junction bases numbered 5, after V lost 6 bases and J lost 7 bases. Here the CDR3 reads CASRGTGGRNEQFF. DNA of the CDR3: TGTGCCAGCAGAGGGACAGGGGGACGGAATGAGCAGTTCTTC.

This clonotype was detected once. The chain carries TRBV30 and TRBJ1-2; D gene ambiguous. This CDR3 contains 13 residues. V lost 3 bases, J lost 7 bases, and 15 bases lay in between. CDR1 and CDR2 (germline): GTSNPN, SVGIG (reference sequence). This CDR3 is CAWRATVSSGYTF. The CDR3 DNA follows: TGTGCCTGGAGAGCCACGGTGTCGTCTGGCTACACCTTC.

The CDR3 nucleotides read TGTGCCAGCAGCTTCCGGAGAAATCAGCCCCAGCATTTT. Its protein product is CASSFRRNQPQHF. The rearrangement uses TRBV7-2 and TRBJ1-5, with D uncertain. This CDR3 is built from 13 residues. With 3 bases removed from V and 4 bases from J, the gap between germline ends came to 7 bases. The germline V gene encodes CDR1 SGHTA and CDR2 FQGNSA.

The chain employs TRBV4-2 and TRBJ1-2; a weak D match, TRBD1 (6 bases). The CDR3 spans 15 residues. Trimming stripped 4 bases from V and 8 bases from J, with 20 bases between. Germline V gives CDR1 LGHNA, CDR2 YNFKEQ. The CDR3 DNA reads TGTGCCAGCAGCCGGGATCAAGGGGGAAGCGGAGGCTACACCTTC. Translation gives CASSRDQGGSGGYTF.

The chain joins TRBV10-1 to TRBJ1-4, with TRBD1 as a possible D gene (5 bases). Germline CDR1 is WNHNN and CDR2 is SYGVQD (reference sequence). V was trimmed by 5 bases and J by 7 bases, leaving 14 bases between them. CDR3 length: 14 residues. CDR3 nucleotide sequence: TGCGCCAGCAGTCGGGAAGGGGCCGGTGAAAAACTGTTTTTT. Amino acids: CASSREGAGEKLFF.

The V and J genes are TRBV5-8 and TRBJ1-1; tentative D call: TRBD1 (5 bases). This CDR3 has 15 amino acids. Germline loops: CDR1 SGHTS, CDR2 YDEGEE. V shed 2 bases and J shed 0 bases, with 11 bases lying between them. The CDR3 DNA sequence: TGTGCCAGCAGCTTTATTAGGGGTTTGAACACTGAAGCTTTCTTT. Protein sequence: CASSFIRGLNTEAFF.

The chain uses TRBV2 and TRBJ2-3; 10 positions match TRBD2. The CDR3 extends over 16 amino acids. Per the germline V gene, CDR1 is SNHLY and CDR2 is FYNNEI. The J segment lost 6 bases and the V segment lost 3 bases, leaving 9 bases of the junction unmatched. The CDR3 region is CASSDRTSGTGDTQYF. The DNA for the CDR3 is TGTGCCAGCAGTGACAGGACTAGCGGTACGGGTGATACGCAGTATTTT. The full variable domain, completed using reference TRBV2 and TRBJ2-3, is EPEVTQTPSHQVTQMGQEVILRCVPISNHLYFYWYRQILGQKVEFLVSFYNNEISEKSEIFDDQFSVERPDGSNFTLKIRSTKLEDSAMYFCASSDRTSGTGDTQYFGPGTRLTVL.

This clonotype was recorded once. The chain links TRBV20-1 to TRBJ2-7; 8 nucleotides line up with TRBD2. J gave up 0 bases and V 3 bases, and 16 bases lay outside the gene matches. This CDR3 spans 18 amino acids. Germline lookup yields CDR1 DFQATT and CDR2 SNEGSKA (reference sequence). The CDR3 here is CSASPPGLESLTSYEQYF. The CDR3 nucleotides are TGCAGTGCTAGTCCCCCGGGACTAGAATCCCTGACCTCCTACGAGCAGTACTTC.

This clonotype was seen many times. The J gene is TRBJ2-5, the V gene TRBV4-2; a possible D gene is TRBD2 (6 bases). Germline V gives CDR1 LGHNA, CDR2 YNFKEQ. The germline V and J ends were trimmed by 5 bases and 4 bases, with 14 bases remaining between them. This CDR3 spans 14 amino acids. This CDR3 reads CASSVTEGGETQYF. For the CDR3, the DNA is TGTGCCAGCAGCGTCACGGAGGGCGGAGAGACCCAGTACTTC.

The chain recombines TRBV20-1 with TRBJ2-7, with TRBD2 matching 8 bases. With 6 bases clipped from V and 6 bases from J, the junction kept 4 bases outside the gene matches. The CDR3 totals 11 residues. Per germline, CDR1 DFQATT and CDR2 SNEGSKA (reference sequence). This chain's CDR3 is CSAPGRGEQYF. CDR3 DNA sequence: TGCAGTGCCCCCGGGAGGGGCGAGCAGTACTTC.

In this sample, this clonotype turned up a few times. The genes are TRBV25-1 and TRBJ2-7, with D unresolved. V gave up 4 bases and J gave up 0 bases, with 10 bases separating them. From germline, CDR1 is MGHDK and CDR2 SYGVNS. The CDR3 loop spans 14 amino acids. The chain's CDR3 is CASSGTDFSYEQYF. The CDR3 nucleotides read TGTGCCAGCAGTGGAACAGACTTCTCCTACGAGCAGTACTTC.

The rearrangement links TRBV29-1 to TRBJ2-1; D is possibly TRBD2 (5 bases). With 2 bases removed from V and 0 bases from J, the gap between germline ends came to 11 bases. Per the germline V gene, CDR1 is SQVTM and CDR2 is ANQGSEA. The CDR3 is 15 amino acids. CDR3 amino acids: CSVEYSASSYNEQFF. The DNA for the CDR3 is TGCAGCGTTGAATATAGCGCGAGCTCCTACAATGAGCAGTTCTTC.

This clonotype was counted between two and nine times. The gene calls are TRBV20-1 and TRBJ2-1; 7 bases match TRBD2. CDR3 size: 16 residues. V lost 6 bases to trimming and J lost 6 bases; unmatched junction nucleotides: 17. Germline V lookup: CDR1 DFQATT, CDR2 SNEGSKA (reference sequence). CDR3 amino acids: CSAIRSRAWTSNEQFF. The DNA of the CDR3 is TGCAGTGCCATACGGTCCAGGGCCTGGACTAGCAATGAGCAGTTCTTC.

The V and J genes are TRBV29-1 and TRBJ2-5, with D unclear. The V gene lost 2 bases and the J gene lost 4 bases, with 14 bases spanning the gap. Germline V CDR1 and CDR2: SQVTM, ANQGSEA. CDR3 length equals 14 residues. CDR3 DNA: TGCAGCGTTGAAATAGCCCCGCCTACAGAGACCCAGTACTTC. Its translation is CSVEIAPPTETQYF.

Notes on this clonotype: The junction departs from germline at one end; a sequencing error may be responsible. The genes are TRBV7-2 and TRBJ2-2; D perhaps matches TRBD2 (6 bases). Per germline, CDR1 SGHTA and CDR2 FQGNSA. The CDR3 contains 15 residues. As DNA, the CDR3 is TGTGCCGGCAGCTTCACCGGGACTTCGAGGGGGGAGCTGTTTTTT. It encodes CAGSFTGTSRGELFF.

This clonotype was counted at least ten times. This chain links TRBV7-2 with TRBJ2-7; D unclear. The germline V gene has CDR1 SGHTA and CDR2 FQGNSA. This CDR3 region has 11 residues. V was pared by 1 base and J by 6 bases, with 4 bases between. The CDR3 nucleotides are TGTGCCAGCAGCTTAGGAATCGAGCAGTACTTC. Protein product: CASSLGIEQYF. The variable domain in full, with the rest retrieved from reference TRBV7-2 and TRBJ2-7, is GAGVSQSPSNKVTEKGKDVELRCDPISGHTALYWYRQSLGQGLEFLIYFQGNSAPDKSGLPSDRFSAERTGGSVSTLTIQRTQQEDSAVYLCASSLGIEQYFGPGTRLTVT.

The V call is TRBV20-1, the J call TRBJ2-1, with 12 nucleotides matching TRBD2. V was clipped by 6 bases and J by 1 base; unmatched bases: 10. Germline V gene data show CDR1 as DFQATT and CDR2 as SNEGSKA (reference sequence). This CDR3 is 17 amino acids long. The CDR3 region has the DNA TGCAGTGCCAAACGGACTAGCGGGGTGGAATCCTACAATGAGCAGTTCTTC. This sequence encodes CSAKRTSGVESYNEQFF.

The chain is built from TRBV7-9 and TRBJ1-1; D uncertain. Trimming took 4 bases from V and 0 from J, leaving 15 bases between them. The germline V gene has CDR1 SEHNR and CDR2 FQNEAQ (reference sequence). The CDR3 spans 16 residues. The CDR3 loop is CASSSRQRKMNTEAFF. The CDR3 DNA is TGTGCCAGCAGCTCTCGTCAAAGAAAGATGAACACTGAAGCTTTCTTT.

This clonotype was seen just once. The rearrangement uses TRBV6-2 or TRBV6-3 and TRBJ1-2, with 9 bases that match TRBD1. The CDR3 covers 17 residues. V lost 10 bases and J lost 0; bases outside the gene matches: 15. CDR1 is MNHEY and CDR2 is SVGEGT in the germline V gene. CDR3 bases: TGTGCCACTGGGCGGACAGGGGTATCTGAAGCTAACTATGGCTACACCTTC. Translated: CATGRTGVSEANYGYTF.